This T cell receptor beta chain was captured by sequencing in a study of T cell changes during pregnancy in multiple sclerosis. V dropped 4 bases and J dropped 0 bases, with 6 bases sitting between them. The germline gives CDR1 MNHNY, CDR2 SVGAGI (reference sequence). The length of the CDR3 is 13 residues. Profiling relied on immunoSEQ multiplex PCR, and the TCRdb table lists in-frame clones only, not all of them. The table lists tens of thousands of clones, roughly nine tenths of them singletons. Sequencing used peripheral blood, obtained before pregnancy. This clonotype originated in a female donor with multiple sclerosis, enrolled in a pregnancy study. V and J are TRBV6-6 and TRBJ1-1; D gene ambiguous. The CDR3 bases are TGTGCCAGCAGTTCCGAGATGAACACTGAAGCTTTCTTT. Amino acids: CASSSEMNTEAFF.